Each of the 14 T cell receptor beta chains below was sequenced from the same sample in a study of cytomegalovirus exposure and HLA in healthy donors. With 60 Vbeta and 13 Jbeta primers, the PCR was carried out. Method: immunoSEQ multiplex PCR; TCRdb's copy keeps in-frame clones and lacks some. Altogether roughly 200,000 clones are present, over 70% being singletons, with the ten largest covering 1.5% to 2%. Sequenced input: PBMCs. These receptors were collected from a middle-aged man in good health and CMV-seropositive.

This clone was recorded at least ten times. The chain couples TRBV18 to TRBJ1-1; D uncertain. This CDR3 is 14 amino acids long. Germline CDR1 KGHSH, CDR2 LQKENI. The germline V and J ends were trimmed by 1 base and 0 bases, with 6 bases remaining between them. The CDR3 spells CASSPQSMNTEAFF. The CDR3 DNA reads TGTGCCAGCTCACCACAATCCATGAACACTGAAGCTTTCTTT.

This clone was seen once. The V call is TRBV4-3, the J call TRBJ2-6; D is perhaps TRBD1 (6 bases). The germline CDR1 and CDR2 sequences are LGHNA and YSLEER. The CDR3 is 18 amino acids. V shed 4 bases and J shed 2 bases, with 18 bases lying between them. The CDR3 is CASSPRDKEFTGANVLTF. CDR3 coding DNA: TGCGCCAGCAGCCCCCGGGACAAGGAGTTCACTGGGGCCAACGTCCTGACTTTC.

The chain is built from TRBV9 and TRBJ2-5; TRBD1 is a possible D gene (5 bases). Trimming took off 4 bases at V and 6 bases at J, with 16 bases between the two ends. The CDR3 length is 14 residues. The V gene's germline CDR1 is SGDLS and CDR2 YYNGEE. The CDR3 DNA is TGTGCCAGCAGCCACCCCGACAGTCCTCAGACCCAGTACTTC. Its protein is CASSHPDSPQTQYF.

The chain couples TRBV2 to TRBJ2-2, with 11 bases identical to TRBD1. Germline assignment: CDR1 SNHLY and CDR2 FYNNEI. This CDR3 has 14 amino acids. V was pared by 6 bases and J by 7 bases, with 4 bases of the junction left unmatched. The CDR3 region has the DNA TGTGCCAGCAGGACGGACAGGGGGCACGGGGAGCTGTTTTTT. Translated, it gives CASRTDRGHGELFF.

The chain recombines TRBV6-6 with TRBJ2-7; 9 positions agree with TRBD2. The V gene's germline CDR1 is MNHNY and CDR2 SVGAGI (reference sequence). V dropped 6 bases and J dropped 0; count of bases not matched to a gene: 6. The CDR3 contains 15 residues. CDR3 coding DNA: TGTGCCAGCAGCCATGGACTAGCGCCCTCCTACGAGCAGTACTTC. Protein product: CASSHGLAPSYEQYF.

The chain links TRBV19 to TRBJ1-2; TRBD1 matches 7 bases. The V gene's germline CDR1 is LNHDA and CDR2 SQIVND (reference sequence). This CDR3 has 15 residues. Trimming took 3 bases from V and 4 from J; bases not matched to a gene: 8. The CDR3 region has the DNA TGTGCCAGTAGTATGGAGGGGGCGCAGGGCTATGGCTACACCTTC. The encoded protein is CASSMEGAQGYGYTF.

The chain links TRBV27 to TRBJ2-7, with 7 bases identical to TRBD1. V lost 6 bases and J lost 3; bases outside the gene matches: 8. Germline CDR1 and CDR2: MNHEY and SMNVEV (reference sequence). The CDR3 covers 14 residues. The CDR3 nucleotides read TGTGCCAGCAGCTCTATCACAGGGGTCTACGAGCAGTACTTC. Translation: CASSSITGVYEQYF.

The V gene is TRBV6-1, the J gene TRBJ2-2; 9 bases fit TRBD2. The CDR3 contains 13 residues. Germline assignment: CDR1 MNHNS and CDR2 SASEGT. V lost 4 bases and J lost 7; bases outside the gene matches: 1. The CDR3 DNA is TGTGCCAGCAGTGCACTAGCGGGCGGGGAGCTGTTTTTT. Amino acid sequence: CASSALAGGELFF.

This clone appeared once. The J gene is TRBJ1-1, the V gene TRBV28, with TRBD1 as a possible D gene (6 bases). The CDR3 length is 13 residues. Per germline, CDR1 MDHEN and CDR2 SYDVKM. Trimming left V 5 bases short and J 5 bases short, with 12 bases between. CDR3 loop: CASSKGTTTEAFF. Here the CDR3 DNA reads TGTGCCAGCAGTAAAGGGACAACTACTGAAGCTTTCTTT.

This clone was recorded a few times. This chain connects TRBV4-1 to TRBJ2-3, with 9 bases identical to TRBD1. The CDR3 runs to 17 residues. Trimming cost V 3 bases and J 4 bases; bases outside gene matches: 11. Germline V CDR1 and CDR2: MGHRA, YSYEKL. In DNA form, the CDR3 reads TGCGCCAGCAGCCAGGTTTTACAAGGACAGGGGCCAGATACGCAGTATTTT. This codes for CASSQVLQGQGPDTQYF.

The chain is built from TRBV23-1 and TRBJ1-5; possibly TRBD1 for D (6 bases). TRBV23-1 is marked as an open reading frame, function uncertain. Trimming took 8 bases from V and 0 from J, leaving 14 bases between them. The CDR3 contains 15 residues. CDR3 loop: CASVRTVYSNQPQHF. The CDR3 DNA sequence: TGCGCCAGCGTCCGGACAGTCTATAGCAATCAGCCCCAGCATTTT.

The chain uses TRBV5-1 and TRBJ2-7, with no clear D. Trimming shortened V by 2 bases and J by 3 bases, and 30 bases separated the two germline ends. The CDR3 sequence is 20 residues long. From germline, CDR1 is SGHRS and CDR2 YFSETQ. This CDR3 is CASSFPPDSNRHLNLYEQYF. The CDR3 nucleotides read TGCGCCAGCAGCTTCCCCCCAGACTCGAATCGGCACCTGAATCTCTACGAGCAGTACTTC.

This clone came up once. This chain links TRBV11-1 with TRBJ2-5; D is possibly TRBD2 (6 bases). Germline CDR1 SGHAT, CDR2 FQDESV (reference sequence). The CDR3 contains 16 residues. With 7 bases removed from V and 2 bases from J, the gap between germline ends came to 20 bases. The CDR3 DNA is TGTGCCAGCACCCTAGGAGGGCGGGCCAATCAAGAGACCCAGTACTTC. Residues: CASTLGGRANQETQYF.

The rearrangement links TRBV7-8 to TRBJ2-5; TRBD2 matches 8 bases. The end of the DNA fits TRBJ2-7 better, so the J call may be wrong. CDR1 and CDR2 (germline): SGHVS, FQNEAQ. The CDR3 loop spans 15 amino acids. CDR3 residues: CASSPQSGRSYEQYF. For the CDR3, the DNA is TGTGCCAGCAGCCCCCAGAGCGGGAGATCCTACGAGCAGTACTTC.